The sequence of this T cell receptor beta chain was determined in a study of OX40 agonist ivuxolimab in advanced cancers. Turning to the study itself: Patients in the trial were receiving intravenous ivuxolimab every 2 weeks, at doses of 0.01 to 10 mg/kg.

About this clone: Its antigen remains unidentified.

The repertoire was sequenced with immunoSEQ multiplex PCR; TCRdb's copy has only in-frame clones and lacks some. Of tens of thousands of clones listed, around 87% are singletons. Collection of blood occurred at baseline, at cycle 4 day 1, and at cycle 7 day 1. With 4 bases removed from V and 7 bases from J, the gap between germline ends came to 16 bases. CDR1 and CDR2 from the germline V gene are WSHSY and SAAADI. The CDR3 length is 15 residues. Study conclusions and caveats: What antigens the expanded peripheral T cells recognized was never established.

The chain has TRBV10-2 and TRBJ2-2, with a weak D call TRBD2 (5 bases). The receptor was derived from an adult with an advanced solid tumor such as melanoma, head and neck, liver or kidney cancer. Sequenced material: CD4+ or CD8+ T cells sorted from blood, taken in a trial of the OX40 agonist ivuxolimab. In DNA form, the CDR3 reads TGCGCCAGCAGTGGTCTCCGGGCCGGAGGCGGGGAGCTGTTTTTT. It specifies CASSGLRAGGGELFF.